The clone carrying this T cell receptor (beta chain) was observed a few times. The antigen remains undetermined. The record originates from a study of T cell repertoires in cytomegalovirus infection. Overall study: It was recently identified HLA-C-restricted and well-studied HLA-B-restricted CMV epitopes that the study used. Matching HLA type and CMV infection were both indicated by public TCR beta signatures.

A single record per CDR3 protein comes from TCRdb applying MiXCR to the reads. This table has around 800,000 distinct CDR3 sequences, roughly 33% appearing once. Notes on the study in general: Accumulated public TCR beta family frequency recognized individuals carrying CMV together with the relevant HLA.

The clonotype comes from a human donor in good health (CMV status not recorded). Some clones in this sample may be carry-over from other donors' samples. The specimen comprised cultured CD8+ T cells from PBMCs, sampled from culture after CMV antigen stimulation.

Here the CDR3 DNA reads TGTGCCAGCAGACGAGAGGACAGGTTTGTACGTATAGACAATCAGCCCCAGCATTTT. Its protein product is CASRREDRFVRIDNQPQHF. The gene calls are TRBV28 and TRBJ1-5; 7 bases are shared with TRBD1. The CDR3 covers 19 residues. Per germline, CDR1 MDHEN and CDR2 SYDVKM. V was pared by 6 bases and J by 3 bases, with 20 bases of the junction left unmatched.